This TCR beta chain was profiled in a study of shared clonotypes between healthy human individuals (dated by TCRdb to 2020 to 2022). In the study overall: The cohort comprised two women and a few men aged 18 to 49 years. For each donor, CD4 naive and CD4 memory were each given three plates, CD8 naive was given two plates, and CD8 memory was given one plate. To estimate repertoire size and how much clonotype sharing occurs between individuals, the study deeply sequenced the blood TCR repertoires of roughly 5 healthy adults. To increase sequencing depth and limit assay-specific biases, TCR repertoire library preparation and sequencing were carried out by different laboratories using diverse techniques. Leukapheresis yielded between about 0.8 and 9.5 billion PBMCs per donor.

Of note for this clone: It lacks a known antigen. Base-call qualities are not available, and no considerably larger clone is one nucleotide away.

Paper-wide results and their limitations: Based on pairwise subsampling, the degree of clonotype sharing among donors was expected to be affected by sequencing depth. Compared with non-shared clonotypes, clonotypes shared by all four sorted-subset donors had higher generation probabilities. Even with the large sequencing depth, rarefaction of the sorted-subset datasets indicated that sequencing was incomplete. Sharing across a few donors was observed for approximately 5% of naive CD4, under 4% of naive CD8, 2% to 2.5% of memory CD4, and around 0.4% of memory CD8 clonotypes. Because the study included a small number of donors, the genetic and exposure-history diversity represented was limited. Naive subsets generally had larger estimated clonotype richness than memory subsets. Sampling was limited to blood, and TCR repertoires in tissue likely differ from TCR repertoires in blood.

CD8 naive samples were CD45RO-negative cells positively selected for CCR7, giving a CD45RA+CCR7+ population that excluded TemRA cells. Donors were healthy HIV-negative adults with no recently reported acute infections or vaccinations. Every donor was a Caucasian adult residing in Nashville, Tennessee, USA. Blood was obtained by leukapheresis, after which PBMCs were separated by Ficoll-Histopaque density gradient centrifugation and cryopreserved in liquid nitrogen vapor phase. Purity and quantity of every magnetically sorted T cell population were checked by analytical flow cytometry. Each sorted fraction had its genomic DNA isolated and then quantified by UV absorbance on a Nanodrop 2000c. TCR CDR3 regions were amplified from genomic DNA by multiplex PCR using the deep immunoSEQ assay. For each cell subset, the extracted genomic DNA was distributed evenly across all wells of several immunoSEQ 96-well plates, and each plate served as one replicate. Each replicate PCR for sorted subsets received 200 ng genomic DNA, equal to 30,000 or so T cell genomes. The purified libraries were quantified using a Qubit 3.0 fluorometer, sized with a Bioanalyzer 2100, and then quantified again using the KAPA Library Quantification kit. Every immunoSEQ 96-well plate was sequenced on a separate single-read 150-cycle Illumina NextSeq 550 flow cell. Per the original workflow: Because the immunoSEQ output included only junctional sequences and no quality scores, the filtering could not be the same as the filtering used for full-length reads. Sequences were annotated with PyIR, a Python wrapper for IgBLAST v1.9, and V/J genes and CDR3 were assigned using IMGT germline references. Reads were filtered out if the reads had weak V/J assignments (E-value above 1e-6), no CDR3, stop codons, out-of-frame junctions, or ambiguous translated residues. V3J clonotypes were defined by identical inferred V gene, J gene, and CDR3 amino acid sequence. The percentage overlap between two repertoires was calculated by dividing the number of shared unique clonotypes by the size of the smaller repertoire. Three approaches were used to assess repertoire richness: RTK rarefaction, the Chao1 estimator, and Recon v2.1 estimates of unobserved clonotypes. Generation probabilities were computed with OLGA for all TCRbeta clonotypes obtained by the gDNA method from several donors. TCRdb limited this immuneACCESS table to in-frame rearrangements with V and J called. A share of clones is missing; checked studies link under half to unresolved V genes, and the rest is unexplained. V and J calls and clone size come straight from that table; D and trimming were deduced from the DNA. This sample holds about 2.2 million clones; 80% to 95% were observed only once. More than 1.5% of the sample is held by the ten biggest clonotypes.

The sequencing input was naive CD8+ T cells from PBMCs. In the paper's terms, the cell subset or site label means: CD45RA+CCR7+. This TCR derives from a man between 18 and 29 years old in good health. Some clones in this sample may be carry-over from other donors' samples.

The CDR3 corresponds to CASNSPSGANVLTF. DNA sequence: TGTGCCAGCAACTCCCCATCTGGGGCCAACGTCCTGACTTTC. The rearrangement joined TRBV28 to TRBJ2-6; no D gene call is confident. CDR3 length: 14 amino acids, cysteine to phenylalanine. Left in the record is the CDR3 DNA by itself, 42 bases read in frame from the first base. Taken from the germline V gene, the CDR1 and CDR2 loops are MDHEN and SYDVKM. The V and J ends are trimmed by 7 bases and 1 base, leaving 8 bases between them.